Following are 28 T cell receptor beta chains from one sample sequenced in a study of T cells in Graves' hyperthyroidism and ophthalmopathy. RNA transcripts gave rise to amplified TCR beta CDR3 regions. A first-round RT-PCR of the TCR CDR3 used the HTBI primer set. TCRdb fed the multiplex PCR reads into MiXCR, producing one record per CDR3 protein. The profile shows roughly 750,000 distinct CDR3 sequences, approximately 16% of them singletons. The material sequenced was blood. The receptors were gathered from a man aged 18 to 29 with Graves' hyperthyroidism.

The chain recombines TRBV7-3 with TRBJ2-3; 8 nucleotides agree with TRBD2. Germline V gene sequence: CDR1 SGHTA, CDR2 FQGTGA. The V and J ends lost 4 bases and 5 bases, in that order; junction bases with no gene match: 8. This CDR3 has 15 amino acids. CDR3 amino acids: CASSSQREFRDTQYF. CDR3 bases: TGTGCCAGCAGCTCCCAGCGGGAGTTTAGAGATACGCAGTATTTT.

In this sample, this clonotype turned up a few times. This chain joins TRBV9 and TRBJ2-2; perhaps TRBD2 as D (6 bases). Between the trimmed V and J ends, which lost 4 bases and 4 bases, there was a span of 14 bases. Germline values: CDR1 SGDLS, CDR2 YYNGEE. The CDR3 covers 15 residues. In DNA, the CDR3 is TGTGCCAGCAGCCTTCGGGACTCGAGCACCGGGGAGCTGTTTTTT. Amino acid sequence: CASSLRDSSTGELFF.

In its sample, this clonotype was seen a few times. The V gene is TRBV7-2, the J gene TRBJ2-7; 9 bases match TRBD1. J was trimmed by 7 bases and V by 5 bases; bases with no gene match: 12. This CDR3 has 15 residues. Germline assignment: CDR1 SGHTA and CDR2 FQGNSA. The CDR3 DNA reads TGTGCCAGCAGCCCCTCTCGGGACAGGGCCAGAGAGCAGTACTTC. Its protein product is CASSPSRDRAREQYF.

On this clonotype: The junction shows a germline mismatch at one end, possibly a read error. The CDR3 nucleotides are TGTGCCAGCAGCCAAGAAGGGACTAGCTACAATGAGCGGTTCTTC. Protein sequence: CASSQEGTSYNERFF. This chain connects TRBV3-1 to TRBJ2-1, with 9 bases lining up with TRBD2. Germline V gene sequence: CDR1 LGHDT, CDR2 YNNKEL (reference sequence). The CDR3 loop spans 15 amino acids.

This clonotype appeared a few times. The V call is TRBV5-1, the J call TRBJ1-6; 8 bases line up with TRBD1. J gave up 4 bases and V 4 bases, and 7 bases lay outside the gene matches. This CDR3 comprises 16 residues. Germline lookup yields CDR1 SGHRS and CDR2 YFSETQ. CDR3 amino acids: CASSQRGTGYNSPLHF. DNA for the CDR3: TGCGCCAGCAGCCAGCGCGGGACAGGATATAATTCACCCCTCCACTTT.

This clonotype was counted a few times. The rearrangement joins TRBV27 to TRBJ2-5; the D call may be TRBD1 or TRBD2 (5 bases each). CDR1 is MNHEY and CDR2 is SMNVEV in the germline V gene (reference sequence). The CDR3 consists of 15 residues. The V end lost 4 bases, the J end lost 7 bases, and 19 bases lay between the germline ends. CDR3 residues: CASSSGAAPPGTQYF. The CDR3 coding sequence is TGTGCCAGCAGTTCCGGGGCGGCCCCCCCAGGGACCCAGTACTTC.

This clonotype turned up a few times. The chain has TRBV6-1 and TRBJ1-4, with a tentative D call TRBD1 (6 bases). Germline CDR1 reads MNHNS; CDR2 reads SASEGT. The V gene lost 6 bases and the J gene lost 0 bases, with 14 bases spanning the gap. There are 16 residues in the CDR3. The CDR3 spells CASSNRDTPTNEKLFF. The CDR3 region has the DNA TGTGCCAGCAGCAACCGGGACACCCCAACTAATGAAAAACTGTTTTTT.

This chain links TRBV7-9 with TRBJ2-7; 12 bases map to TRBD2. V was pared by 1 base and J by 0 bases, with 10 bases of the junction left unmatched. The CDR3 runs 19 residues. Looked up from germline, CDR1 is SEHNR and CDR2 is FQNEAQ (reference sequence). This CDR3 reads CASSLDSRLAGGPSYEQYF. Written as DNA, the CDR3 is TGTGCCAGCAGCTTAGATAGTAGGCTAGCGGGAGGGCCCTCCTACGAGCAGTACTTC.

The table lists this clonotype with many counts. V gene TRBV28 combines with J gene TRBJ2-7, with TRBD1 as a possible D gene (5 bases). There are 14 residues in the CDR3. The germline V and J ends were trimmed by 6 bases and 1 base, with 13 bases remaining between them. Germline-derived CDR1 and CDR2 are MDHEN and SYDVKM. The CDR3, as DNA: TGTGCCAGCAGCCGCCCAGGGAATTCCTACGAGCAGTACTTC. It codes for CASSRPGNSYEQYF.

The sample holds many counts of this clonotype. J is TRBJ2-7 and V is TRBV6-2 or TRBV6-3, with 10 bases identical to TRBD2. V lost 7 bases, J lost 2 bases, and 11 bases stayed unmatched. Germline V gene data show CDR1 as MNHEY and CDR2 as SVGEGT. The CDR3 spans 16 residues. CDR3 region: CASKDRTSGTPYEQYF. CDR3 bases: TGTGCCAGCAAGGACCGGACTAGCGGAACCCCCTACGAGCAGTACTTC.

This clonotype was counted many times. The chain carries TRBV29-1 and TRBJ2-1; D not certain. The CDR3 covers 12 residues. CDR1 SQVTM and CDR2 ANQGSEA come from the germline V gene. V was cut by 7 bases and J by 2 bases, with 9 bases left in between. This chain's CDR3 is CSGSPPYNEQFF. The DNA of the CDR3 is TGCAGCGGGTCTCCCCCCTACAATGAGCAGTTCTTC.

This clonotype was detected ten times or more. The chain uses TRBV18 and TRBJ2-1, with D unclear. CDR3 size: 11 residues. Germline V gene sequence: CDR1 KGHSH, CDR2 LQKENI. Trimming removed 2 bases at V and 11 bases at J, with 7 bases between. The CDR3 nucleotides read TGTGCCAGCTCACCAGGGGAACAGCAGTTCTTC. Its translation: CASSPGEQQFF.

The chain employs TRBV11-2 and TRBJ2-3, with D possibly TRBD2 on 6 matching bases. CDR3 length equals 15 residues. The V gene's germline CDR1 is SGHAT and CDR2 FQNNGV. V dropped 5 bases and J dropped 5 bases, with 17 bases sitting between them. Here the CDR3 reads CASSPIVAGIDTQYF. The CDR3 DNA sequence: TGTGCCAGCAGCCCTATCGTGGCGGGAATAGATACGCAGTATTTT.

This clonotype was seen a few times. V usage is TRBV7-2 and J usage is TRBJ2-2, with a tentative D call TRBD2 (6 bases). Germline V gene lookup returns CDR1 SGHTA and CDR2 FQGNSA. This CDR3 is 17 amino acids long. Trimming pared 6 bases from V and 0 bases from J, leaving 17 bases between. Here the CDR3 reads CASSRAAGGTNTGELFF. DNA for the CDR3: TGTGCCAGCAGTCGAGCTGCGGGCGGGACGAACACCGGGGAGCTGTTTTTT.

This clonotype has more than one count but fewer than ten. The gene calls are TRBV30 and TRBJ2-2; weak D call: TRBD1 (6 bases). This CDR3 region has 15 residues. V was clipped by 7 bases and J by 0 bases, with 15 bases between them. Germline V gene sequence: CDR1 GTSNPN, CDR2 SVGIG (reference sequence). The CDR3 sequence is CASSSGASNTGELFF. The CDR3 bases are TGTGCCTCCTCCTCAGGGGCTTCGAACACCGGGGAGCTGTTTTTT. The full variable domain, with the rest looked up from reference TRBV30 and TRBJ2-2, is SQTIHQWPATLVQPVGSPLSLECTVEGTSNPNLYWYRQAAGRGLQLLFYSVGIGQISSEVPQNLSASRPQDRQFILSSKKLLLSDSGFYLCASSSGASNTGELFFGEGSRLTVL.

Turning to this clonotype: The junction does not match germline at one end; this may be a read error. The chain uses TRBV6-2 or TRBV6-3 and TRBJ2-3; TRBD1 matches at 7 bases. Per the germline V gene, CDR1 is MNHEY and CDR2 is SVGEGT. There are 18 residues in the CDR3. DNA of the CDR3: TGTGCCAGCAGTTACACGCCCATTTGGCGAAGGGGGCTAGATACGCGGTATTTT. It yields the protein CASSYTPIWRRGLDTRYF.

This clonotype occurred a few times. The rearrangement links TRBV20-1 to TRBJ2-2; D remains unclear. The CDR3 has 13 amino acids. Germline lookup yields CDR1 DFQATT and CDR2 SNEGSKA (reference sequence). Trimming left V 3 bases short and J 5 bases short, with 10 bases between. The CDR3 DNA sequence: TGCAGTGCTAGGCTCGTCGCTACCGGGGAGCTGTTTTTT. It codes for CSARLVATGELFF.

The rearrangement uses TRBV29-1 and TRBJ2-2, with D perhaps matching TRBD2 (6 bases). Trimming stripped 5 bases from V and 1 base from J, with 11 bases between. Looked up from germline, CDR1 is SQVTM and CDR2 is ANQGSEA. This CDR3 has 14 residues. The CDR3 reads CSVRGGLNTGELFF. In DNA form, the CDR3 reads TGCAGCGTTAGGGGAGGCCTGAACACCGGGGAGCTGTTTTTT.

This rearrangement joins TRBV5-4 to TRBJ2-3; 7 nucleotides align to TRBD2. Per germline, CDR1 SGHNT and CDR2 YYREEE (reference sequence). The CDR3 length is 21 residues. The trim removed 0 bases at V and 2 bases at J, leaving 21 bases unmatched. In nucleotides, the CDR3 is TGTGCCAGCAGCTTGGGAGGGCTAGCGGTGGACCCTAAAGGGGTCACAGATACGCAGTATTTT. Translating it yields CASSLGGLAVDPKGVTDTQYF.

The rearrangement links TRBV28 to TRBJ2-5; 8 bases are shared with TRBD1. The CDR3 runs 13 residues. J was trimmed by 4 bases and V by 7 bases; bases with no gene match: 5. Germline values: CDR1 MDHEN, CDR2 SYDVKM. CDR3 nucleotides: TGTGCCAGCATCCGCGGACAGGGAGAGACCCAGTACTTC. Its protein product is CASIRGQGETQYF.

This clonotype showed up just a few times. The chain combines TRBV3-1 with TRBJ2-2, with TRBD2 matching over 7 bases. V shed 2 bases and J 4 bases; nucleotides not matched to a gene: 19. In germline, CDR1 is LGHDT, CDR2 YNNKEL (reference sequence). The CDR3 is made up of 20 amino acids. The CDR3 sequence: CASSQKKPHPAGRGTGELFF. DNA for the CDR3: TGTGCCAGCAGCCAAAAAAAACCCCATCCAGCGGGGAGGGGCACCGGGGAGCTGTTTTTT.

This clonotype was detected many times. The V gene is TRBV12-3 or TRBV12-4, the J gene TRBJ2-7; D gene uncertain. The CDR3 length is 16 residues. V shed 3 bases and J shed 2 bases, with 17 bases lying between them. CDR3 coding DNA: TGTGCCAGCAGTTTTGTCAGGTTACGCCCCCCCTACGAGCAGTACTTC. It yields the protein CASSFVRLRPPYEQYF.

The gene calls are TRBV28 and TRBJ2-1, with TRBD2 matching over 7 bases. J gave up 6 bases and V 4 bases, and 12 bases lay outside the gene matches. In germline, CDR1 is MDHEN, CDR2 SYDVKM. This CDR3 has 16 amino acids. CDR3 nucleotides: TGTGCCAGCAGTTGGCCCCCTAGCGGACCTTTCAATGAGCAGTTCTTC. Its translation: CASSWPPSGPFNEQFF.

The V call is TRBV2, the J call TRBJ2-3; 8 nucleotides agree with TRBD2. Germline V gives CDR1 SNHLY, CDR2 FYNNEI. The CDR3 has 14 amino acids. With V trimmed by 8 bases and J by 4 bases, 8 bases remained unmatched. CDR3 sequence reads: CASRTSGGADTQYF. CDR3 coding DNA: TGTGCCAGCCGTACTAGCGGAGGCGCAGATACGCAGTATTTT.

This clonotype appeared many times. The CDR3 region is CASSLDGRRYGYTF. The CDR3 region has the DNA TGTGCCAGCAGTTTGGACGGGCGCCGCTATGGCTACACCTTC. The chain links TRBV12-3 or TRBV12-4 to TRBJ1-2; D uncertain. There are 14 residues in the CDR3. V was pared by 3 bases and J by 4 bases, with 12 bases between.

J is TRBJ1-3 and V is TRBV18; D is undetermined. CDR3 length: 15 amino acids. Germline values: CDR1 KGHSH, CDR2 LQKENI. The V end lost 2 bases, the J end lost 1 base, and 9 bases lay between the germline ends. CDR3 sequence: CASSPGFSSGNTIYF. Written as DNA, the CDR3 is TGTGCCAGCTCACCAGGATTCTCTTCTGGAAACACCATATATTTT. The whole variable domain, remainder taken from reference TRBV18 and TRBJ1-3, is NAGVMQNPRHLVRRRGQEARLRCSPMKGHSHVYWYRQLPEEGLKFMVYLQKENIIDESGMPKERFSAEFPKEGPSILRIQQVVRGDSAAYFCASSPGFSSGNTIYFGEGSWLTVV.

This clonotype was detected ten times or more. The chain recombines TRBV29-1 with TRBJ2-3; 11 bases match TRBD1. Germline lookup yields CDR1 SQVTM and CDR2 ANQGSEA. V shed 7 bases and J 0 bases; nucleotides not matched to a gene: 3. This CDR3 spans 14 amino acids. DNA of the CDR3: TGCAGCGGTCGGGACAGGGGGAGCACAGATACGCAGTATTTT. This translates into CSGRDRGSTDTQYF.

The rearrangement links TRBV19 to TRBJ2-1; 12 nucleotides line up with TRBD1. There are 17 residues in the CDR3. CDR1 is LNHDA, CDR2 SQIVND, per germline (reference sequence). Germline trimming cut 1 base from V and 15 bases from J; bases unmatched to any gene: 16. This CDR3 reads CASSIGWGDRGHESRFF. The DNA for the CDR3 is TGTGCCAGTAGTATAGGTTGGGGGGACAGGGGGCATGAGAGTAGGTTCTTC.